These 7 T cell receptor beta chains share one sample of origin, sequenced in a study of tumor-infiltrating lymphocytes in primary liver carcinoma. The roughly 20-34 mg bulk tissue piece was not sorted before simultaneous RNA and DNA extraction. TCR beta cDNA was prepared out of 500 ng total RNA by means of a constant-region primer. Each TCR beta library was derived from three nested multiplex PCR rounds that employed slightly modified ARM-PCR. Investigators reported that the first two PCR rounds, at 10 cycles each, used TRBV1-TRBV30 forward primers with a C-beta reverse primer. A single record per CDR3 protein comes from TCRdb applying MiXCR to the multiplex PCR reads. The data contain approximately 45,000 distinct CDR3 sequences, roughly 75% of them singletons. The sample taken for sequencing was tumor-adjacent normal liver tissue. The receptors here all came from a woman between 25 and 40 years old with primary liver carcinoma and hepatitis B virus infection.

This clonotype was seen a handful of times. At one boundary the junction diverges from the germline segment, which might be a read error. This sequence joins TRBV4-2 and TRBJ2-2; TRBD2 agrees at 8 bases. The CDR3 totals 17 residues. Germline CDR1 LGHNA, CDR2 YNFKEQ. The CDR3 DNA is TGTGCCAGCAGCCAGGGGGGCTTAGCGGGATTGGCCGGGAAGCTGTTTTTT. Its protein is CASSQGGLAGLAGKLFF.

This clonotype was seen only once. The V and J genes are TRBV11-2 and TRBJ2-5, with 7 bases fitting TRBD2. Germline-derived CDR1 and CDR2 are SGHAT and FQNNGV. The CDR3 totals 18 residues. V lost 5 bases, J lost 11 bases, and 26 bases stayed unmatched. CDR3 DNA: TGTGCCAGCAGCCCTAGCTCAATCCAGGGTACTGGGCGGGAGAAGCAGTACTTC. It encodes CASSPSSIQGTGREKQYF.

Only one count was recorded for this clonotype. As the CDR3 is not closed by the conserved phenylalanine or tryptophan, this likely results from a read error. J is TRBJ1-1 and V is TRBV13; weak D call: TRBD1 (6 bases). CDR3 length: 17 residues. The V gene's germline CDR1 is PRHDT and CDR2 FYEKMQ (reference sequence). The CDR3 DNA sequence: TGTGCCAGCAGCTTAGGAGGGTCTGGTATTGGGGGCACTGAGGCTTTCCTT. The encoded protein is CASSLGGSGIGGTEAFL.

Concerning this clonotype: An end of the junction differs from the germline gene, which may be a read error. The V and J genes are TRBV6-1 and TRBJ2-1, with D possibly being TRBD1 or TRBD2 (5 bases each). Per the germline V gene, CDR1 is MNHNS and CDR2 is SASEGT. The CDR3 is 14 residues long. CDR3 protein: CARGETARYNEHFF. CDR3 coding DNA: TGTGCCAGGGGGGAGACAGCGCGTTACAATGAGCACTTCTTC.

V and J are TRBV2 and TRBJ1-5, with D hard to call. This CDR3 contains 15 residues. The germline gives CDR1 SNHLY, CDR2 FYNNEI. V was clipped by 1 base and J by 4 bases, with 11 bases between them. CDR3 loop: CASSEEAEYNQPQHF. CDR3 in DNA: TGTGCCAGCAGTGAAGAGGCAGAGTATAATCAGCCCCAGCATTTT.

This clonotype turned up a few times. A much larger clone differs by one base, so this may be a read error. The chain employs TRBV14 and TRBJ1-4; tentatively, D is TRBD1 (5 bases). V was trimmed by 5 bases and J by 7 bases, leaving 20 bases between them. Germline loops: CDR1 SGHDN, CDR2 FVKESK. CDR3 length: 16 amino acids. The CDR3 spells CASSERTGTGIEKLFF. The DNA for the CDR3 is TGTGCCAGCAGCGAAAGGACCGGGACCGGGATTGAAAAACTGTTTTTT.

CDR3 protein: CAISSGCGEAFF. For the CDR3, the DNA is TGTGCCATCAGTTCGGGCTGTGGGGAAGCTTTCTTT. This chain uses TRBV10-3 with TRBJ1-1; unclear D gene. V dropped 5 bases and J dropped 8 bases, with 12 bases sitting between them. This CDR3 has 12 residues. Germline CDR1 and CDR2: ENHRY and SYGVKD.